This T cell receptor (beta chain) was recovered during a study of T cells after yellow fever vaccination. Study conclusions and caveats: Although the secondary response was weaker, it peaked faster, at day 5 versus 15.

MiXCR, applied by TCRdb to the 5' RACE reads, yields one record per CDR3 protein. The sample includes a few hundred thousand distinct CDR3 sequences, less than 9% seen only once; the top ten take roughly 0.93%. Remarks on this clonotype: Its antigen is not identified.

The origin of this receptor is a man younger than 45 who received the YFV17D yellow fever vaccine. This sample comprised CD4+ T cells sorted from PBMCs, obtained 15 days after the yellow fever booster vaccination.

CDR3 amino acids: CASSPRPDSKETQYF. CDR3 nucleotides: TGTGCCAGCAGCCCCAGACCCGACTCGAAAGAGACCCAGTACTTC. J is TRBJ2-5 and V is TRBV7-2; D remains ambiguous. Trimming cost V 5 bases and J 3 bases, with 16 bases left between them. The germline CDR1 and CDR2 sequences are SGHTA and FQGNSA. This CDR3 has 15 residues.